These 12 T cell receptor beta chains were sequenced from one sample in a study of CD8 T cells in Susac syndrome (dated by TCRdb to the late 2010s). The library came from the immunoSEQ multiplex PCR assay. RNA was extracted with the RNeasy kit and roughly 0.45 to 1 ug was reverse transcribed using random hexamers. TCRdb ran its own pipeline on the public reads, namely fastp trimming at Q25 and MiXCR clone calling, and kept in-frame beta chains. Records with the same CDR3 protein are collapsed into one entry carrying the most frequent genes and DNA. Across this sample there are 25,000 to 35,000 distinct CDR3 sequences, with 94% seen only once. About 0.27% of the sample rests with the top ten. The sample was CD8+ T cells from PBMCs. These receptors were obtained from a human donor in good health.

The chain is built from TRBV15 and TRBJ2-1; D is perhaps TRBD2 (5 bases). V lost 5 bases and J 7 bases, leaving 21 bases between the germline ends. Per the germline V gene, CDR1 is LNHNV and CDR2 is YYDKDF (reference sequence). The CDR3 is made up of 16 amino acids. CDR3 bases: TGTGCCACCAGCTCCCTTGGGGTAGATCGGAGGAATGAGCAGTTCTTC. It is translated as CATSSLGVDRRNEQFF.

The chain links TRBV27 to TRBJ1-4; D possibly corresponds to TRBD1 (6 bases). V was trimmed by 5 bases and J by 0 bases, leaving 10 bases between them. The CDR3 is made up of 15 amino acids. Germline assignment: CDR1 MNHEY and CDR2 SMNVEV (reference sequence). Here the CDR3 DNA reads TGTGCCAGCAGTCGATGGACAGCAACTAATGAAAAACTGTTTTTT. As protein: CASSRWTATNEKLFF.

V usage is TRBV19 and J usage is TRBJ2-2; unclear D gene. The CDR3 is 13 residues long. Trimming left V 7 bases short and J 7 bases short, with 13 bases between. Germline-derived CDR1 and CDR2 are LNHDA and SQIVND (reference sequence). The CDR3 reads CASMVWGFGELFF. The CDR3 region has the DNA TGTGCCAGTATGGTTTGGGGATTCGGGGAGCTGTTTTTT.

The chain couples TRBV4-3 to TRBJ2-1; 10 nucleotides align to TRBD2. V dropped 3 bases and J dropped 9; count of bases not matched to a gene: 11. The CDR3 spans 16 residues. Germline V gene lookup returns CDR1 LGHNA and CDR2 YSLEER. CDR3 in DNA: TGCGCCAGCAGCCAGGGTGGGACTAGCGTGGAACTTGAGCAGTTCTTC. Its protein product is CASSQGGTSVELEQFF.

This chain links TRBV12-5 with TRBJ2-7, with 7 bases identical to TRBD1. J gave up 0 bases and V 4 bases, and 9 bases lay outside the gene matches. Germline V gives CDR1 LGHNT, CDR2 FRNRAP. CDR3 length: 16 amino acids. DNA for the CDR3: TGTGCTAGTGGTTGGGGGCGGACAGGCGGCTCCTACGAGCAGTACTTC. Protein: CASGWGRTGGSYEQYF.

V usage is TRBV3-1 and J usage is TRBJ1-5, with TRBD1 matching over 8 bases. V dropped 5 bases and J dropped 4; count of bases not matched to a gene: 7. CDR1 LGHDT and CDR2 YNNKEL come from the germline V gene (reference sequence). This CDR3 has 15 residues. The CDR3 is CASSAGTGRNQPQHF. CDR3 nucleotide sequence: TGTGCCAGCAGCGCCGGGACAGGTCGTAATCAGCCCCAGCATTTT.

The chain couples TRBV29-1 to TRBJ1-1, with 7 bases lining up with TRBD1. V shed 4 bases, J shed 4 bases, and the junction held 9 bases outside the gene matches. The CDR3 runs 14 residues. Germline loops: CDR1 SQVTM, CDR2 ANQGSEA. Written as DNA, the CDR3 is TGCAGCGTTGTTCTCGACAGGGCGGGCACTGAAGCTTTCTTT. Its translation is CSVVLDRAGTEAFF.

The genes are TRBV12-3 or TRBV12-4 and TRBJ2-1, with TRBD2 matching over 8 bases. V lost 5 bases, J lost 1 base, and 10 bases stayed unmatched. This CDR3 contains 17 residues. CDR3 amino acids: CASSPLGGGLSYNEQFF. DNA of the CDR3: TGTGCCAGCAGTCCACTCGGGGGGGGTTTGTCCTACAATGAGCAGTTCTTC.

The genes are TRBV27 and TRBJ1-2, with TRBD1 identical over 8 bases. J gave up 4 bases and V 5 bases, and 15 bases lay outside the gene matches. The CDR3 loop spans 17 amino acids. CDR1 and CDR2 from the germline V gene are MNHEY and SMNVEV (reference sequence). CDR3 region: CASSRHRGQAGSYGYTF. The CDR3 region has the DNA TGTGCCAGCAGTCGGCATAGGGGACAGGCCGGTAGCTATGGCTACACCTTC.

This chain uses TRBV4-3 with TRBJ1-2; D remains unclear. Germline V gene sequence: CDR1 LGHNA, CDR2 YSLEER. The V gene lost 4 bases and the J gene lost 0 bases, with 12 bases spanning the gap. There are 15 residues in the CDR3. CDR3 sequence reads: CASSPSGATNYGYTF. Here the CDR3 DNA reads TGCGCCAGCAGCCCATCGGGAGCTACTAACTATGGCTACACCTTC.

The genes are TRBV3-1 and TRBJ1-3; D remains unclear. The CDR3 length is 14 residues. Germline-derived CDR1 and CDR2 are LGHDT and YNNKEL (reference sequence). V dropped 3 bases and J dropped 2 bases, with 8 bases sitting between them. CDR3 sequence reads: CASSHGPTGNTIYF. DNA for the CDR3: TGTGCCAGCAGCCACGGCCCGACTGGAAACACCATATATTTT.

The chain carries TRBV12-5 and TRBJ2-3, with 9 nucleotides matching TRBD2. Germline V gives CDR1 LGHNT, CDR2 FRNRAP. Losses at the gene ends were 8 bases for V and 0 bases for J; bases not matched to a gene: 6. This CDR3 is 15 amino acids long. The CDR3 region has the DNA TGTGCTAGTTGTCTAGCGGGGTCTAGCACAGATACGCAGTATTTT. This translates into CASCLAGSSTDTQYF. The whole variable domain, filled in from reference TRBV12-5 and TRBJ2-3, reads DARVTQTPRHKVTEMGQEVTMRCQPILGHNTVFWYRQTMMQGLELLAYFRNRAPLDDSGMPKDRFSAEMPDATLATLKIQPSEPRDSAVYFCASCLAGSSTDTQYFGPGTRLTVL.